Described below is a single T cell receptor (beta chain) sequence and its context. Its antigen is currently not known. It has no much larger one-base neighbor in the sample; base qualities were not kept. Ficoll-Paque density gradient centrifugation was the method used to isolate PBMCs. There are 13 amino acids in the CDR3, from cysteine to phenylalanine inclusive. The read is trimmed to its CDR3 DNA, 39 bases read in frame from base 1. V is shortened by 7 bases, J by 0 bases, and the region joining them spans 6 bases. Reading the germline V gene gives CDR1 KGHDR and CDR2 SFDVKD. These data come from a study of T-cell memory formation after mild COVID-19 (dated by TCRdb to about 2021). General notes on the study: TCR sequence clusters from the two donors were found to be largely donor specific. The cohort comprised two young, previously healthy adult volunteers, one female and one male. Longitudinal TCRalpha and TCRbeta repertoire sequencing tracked T-cell clones expanding and contracting after mild COVID-19 in two donors. Points the paper makes about the study in general: Only two mild cases were covered by the study, and larger cohorts that include severe cases with pre-infection samples were considered necessary. The detection of some responding clones in pre-infection memory suggests that pre-existing cross-reactive memory T cells joined the SARS-CoV-2 response. Clones contracting from day 15 to 85 had balanced CD4/CD8 phenotypes, while a second wave expanding from day 15 to 37 was biased towards CD4+. Contracting CD4+ clones were found mainly in CM and EM memory subsets, while CD8+ clones were enriched in EMRA. The second-wave clones that peaked on day 37 were not confirmed to be SARS-CoV-2 specific.

The sample was run on an Illumina NovaSeq 6000. cDNA libraries for TCRalpha and TCRbeta were prepared by 5'RACE using constant-segment primers, with sample barcodes and unique molecular identifiers added. RNA was extracted from every sample with Trizol reagent. Library amplification was performed in two PCR steps, and a second sample barcode and Illumina TruSeq adapters were introduced in the second step. Sequencing of the libraries was done on an Illumina NovaSeq, producing 2 x 150 bp paired-end reads. Per the original workflow: The reads were demultiplexed and collapsed into UMI-guided consensus sequences using migec v1.2.7. With mixcr v2.1.11, UMI consensuses were aligned to TRA and TRB V and J templates and assembled into clonotypes. Clonotypes were classified as expanded or contracted when called significant by both edgeR and NoisET, with noise models trained on biological replicates. edgeR calls used a false discovery rate-adjusted p below 0.01 and a log2 fold-change threshold of 1. As an exploratory analysis of dynamics, PCA with hierarchical clustering was applied to max-normalized trajectories of the 1000 most abundant clonotypes. Each responding clone was given a CD4 or CD8 phenotype based on the CD4+ and CD8+ repertoires, which had been sequenced separately. In TCRdb, the public reads were trimmed at Q25 with fastp and aligned with MiXCR, with productive beta chains retained. Under each unique CDR3 protein, matching rows form one entry showing the most common genes and DNA. The V and J calls were determined by TCRdb, not by the authors. Counted in this sample were hundreds of thousands of distinct CDR3 sequences; about 22% of them appeared once. The ten largest account for about 8.4% of the sample.

This receptor was identified in an adult woman who had mild COVID-19 (a few samples of this study predate the infection). The sample titles of this study are shuffled in the database, so cell type and time point are left out; the donor was told from shared clones. The sequenced sample was PBMCs or a T cell subset sorted from them (not recorded which). The chain uses TRBV24-1 and TRBJ2-1, with the D gene too uncertain to name. The DNA sequence is TGTGCCACCAGACATAGCTCCTACAATGAGCAGTTCTTC. It codes for CATRHSSYNEQFF.